The next 11 T cell receptor beta chains were all read from a single sample in a study of T cell responses to AZD1222 COVID-19 vaccine. Profiled with immunoSEQ multiplex PCR; TCRdb holds only in-frame clones, not every one. This table holds roughly 51,000 clones, roughly 90% found once. The sample here was peripheral blood, taken 28 days after the second AZD1222 dose. These receptors were taken from an adult who received the AZD1222 COVID-19 vaccine.

The chain has TRBV11-3 and TRBJ1-2, with D unresolved. The germline V gene has CDR1 SGHNT and CDR2 YENEEA. CDR3 size: 13 residues. Trimming stripped 10 bases from V and 6 bases from J, with 18 bases between. CDR3 sequence: CATRRAGSDGYTF. In DNA form, the CDR3 reads TGTGCCACCCGAAGAGCGGGGTCCGATGGCTACACCTTC. The full variable domain, with the rest looked up from reference TRBV11-3 and TRBJ1-2, is EAGVVQSPRYKIIEKKQPVAFWCNPISGHNTLYWYLQNLGQGPELLIRYENEEAVDDSQLPKDRFSAERLKGVDSTLKIQPAELGDSAVYLCATRRAGSDGYTFGSGTRLTVV.

The J gene is TRBJ2-3, the V gene TRBV5-1; the D is unclear. Germline V lookup: CDR1 SGHRS, CDR2 YFSETQ. V was shortened by 4 bases and J by 7 bases, with 13 bases between the two germline ends. There are 13 residues in the CDR3. CDR3 protein: CASSDGRIHTQYF. For the CDR3, the DNA is TGCGCCAGCAGCGATGGACGGATACATACGCAGTATTTT. The variable domain in full, with the rest retrieved from reference TRBV5-1 and TRBJ2-3, is KAGVTQTPRYLIKTRGQQVTLSCSPISGHRSVSWYQQTPGQGLQFLFEYFSETQRNKGNFPGRFSGRQFSNSRSEMNVSTLELGDSALYLCASSDGRIHTQYFGPGTRLTVL.

The V and J genes are TRBV6-1 and TRBJ1-1, with a possible D match to TRBD1 (5 bases). Germline assignment: CDR1 MNHNS and CDR2 SASEGT. This CDR3 is 13 amino acids long. V was trimmed by 3 bases and J by 3 bases, leaving 8 bases between them. In DNA, the CDR3 is TGTGCCAGCAGTGACGTGGGGGACACTGAAGCTTTCTTT. It codes for CASSDVGDTEAFF.

This chain uses TRBV4-2 with TRBJ2-1; 14 bases line up with TRBD2. Germline-derived CDR1 and CDR2 are LGHNA and YNFKEQ. V shed 0 bases and J 7 bases; nucleotides not matched to a gene: 5. CDR3 length: 17 residues. CDR3 nucleotide sequence: TGTGCCAGCAGCCAAGATCATGGGACTAGCGGGAGTAATGAGCAGTTCTTC. It codes for CASSQDHGTSGSNEQFF.

The chain combines TRBV4-1 with TRBJ2-3, with D tentatively TRBD2 (6 bases). Germline CDR1 MGHRA, CDR2 YSYEKL. V dropped 1 base and J dropped 0 bases, with 11 bases sitting between them. The length of the CDR3 is 16 residues. The CDR3 spells CASSQAVAASTDTQYF. For the CDR3, the DNA is TGCGCCAGCAGCCAAGCCGTAGCGGCTAGCACAGATACGCAGTATTTT.

This clone was seen just once. This chain uses TRBV6-2 or TRBV6-3 with TRBJ2-2; 11 bases fit TRBD2. The CDR3 consists of 16 residues. Germline V gene lookup returns CDR1 MNHEY and CDR2 SVGEGT. V shed 4 bases and J 6 bases; nucleotides not matched to a gene: 7. CDR3 protein: CASSFVAGGLSGELFF. CDR3 bases: TGTGCCAGCAGTTTCGTAGCGGGAGGGTTATCCGGGGAGCTGTTTTTT.

The chain recombines TRBV5-6 with TRBJ1-1; the D is unclear. There are 14 residues in the CDR3. Germline-derived CDR1 and CDR2 are SGHDT and YYEEEE. Trimming removed 0 bases at V and 1 base at J, with 7 bases between. This chain's CDR3 is CASSLAAKNTEAFF. DNA for the CDR3: TGTGCCAGCAGCTTGGCCGCAAAGAACACTGAAGCTTTCTTT.

CDR3 loop: CATSRPSGNYEQFF. The CDR3 coding sequence is TGTGCCACCAGCAGACCCTCTGGGAATTATGAGCAGTTCTTC. This sequence joins TRBV15 and TRBJ2-1; no clear D gene. Germline V gives CDR1 LNHNV, CDR2 YYDKDF (reference sequence). Trimming left V 2 bases short and J 8 bases short, with 13 bases between. This CDR3 is 14 amino acids long. Using reference TRBV15 and TRBJ2-1 for the parts outside the CDR3, the full variable domain is DAMVIQNPRYQVTQFGKPVTLSCSQTLNHNVMYWYQQKSSQAPKLLFHYYDKDFNNEADTPDNFQSRRPNTSFCFLDIRSPGLGDTAMYLCATSRPSGNYEQFFGPGTRLTVL.

This chain links TRBV5-3 with TRBJ1-5; D gene unclear. TRBV5-3 is identified as an open reading frame with a role that is uncertain. The CDR3 covers 14 residues. Trimming pared 5 bases from V and 2 bases from J, leaving 11 bases between. This chain's CDR3 is CARSGLGGNQPQHF. Here the CDR3 DNA reads TGTGCCAGAAGTGGGCTTGGGGGCAATCAGCCCCAGCATTTT.

This clone was seen a handful of times. The CDR3 sequence: CASSKAGHCTEAFF. The CDR3 region has the DNA TGTGCCAGCAGCAAAGCTGGACATTGCACTGAAGCTTTCTTT. The J gene is TRBJ1-1, the V gene TRBV21-1; no check of the table's D call, TRBD1, against the DNA was made. TRBV21-1 is flagged as a pseudogene. This CDR3 comprises 14 residues.

The gene calls are TRBV6-5 and TRBJ2-1; D may be TRBD1 (6 bases). V lost 8 bases to trimming and J lost 5 bases, with 13 bases between them. This CDR3 has 13 residues. Germline CDR1 is MNHEY and CDR2 is SVGAGI. CDR3 nucleotides: TGTGCCAGCGGGGGCACGATAAACAATGAGCAGTTCTTC. Translated, it gives CASGGTINNEQFF.